The entry below gives a single TCR beta chain sequence along with its context. In the original analysis: Nucleated cell counts were estimated from reference gene primer amplification. The table came from immunoSEQ multiplex PCR; TCRdb's copy has only in-frame clones and leaves some out. The D gene and trimming were derived from the DNA, and the V and J assignments and clone size from that table. The sample lists over 200,000 clones; about 85% were seen once. The CDR3 is 18 residues long. Germline trimming cut 4 bases from V and 8 bases from J; bases unmatched to any gene: 15. Germline-derived CDR1 and CDR2 are MGHRA and YSYEKL. This entry comes from a study of blood T cell repertoires in COVID-19. The wider study: COVID-19 samples from acute and convalescent phases originated in the United States, Italy and Spain. From T cells, B-cell-depleted T cells, or PBMCs came the material, which was cDNA or gDNA.

J is TRBJ2-3 and V is TRBV4-1, with 13 bases fitting TRBD2. The specimen was peripheral blood. The origin of this receptor is a woman aged 18-29 years who had recovered from COVID-19. This chain's CDR3 is CASSRGLAGDSSHSTQYF. Here the CDR3 DNA reads TGCGCCAGCAGCCGCGGACTAGCGGGGGATTCTTCGCATTCTACGCAGTATTTT.